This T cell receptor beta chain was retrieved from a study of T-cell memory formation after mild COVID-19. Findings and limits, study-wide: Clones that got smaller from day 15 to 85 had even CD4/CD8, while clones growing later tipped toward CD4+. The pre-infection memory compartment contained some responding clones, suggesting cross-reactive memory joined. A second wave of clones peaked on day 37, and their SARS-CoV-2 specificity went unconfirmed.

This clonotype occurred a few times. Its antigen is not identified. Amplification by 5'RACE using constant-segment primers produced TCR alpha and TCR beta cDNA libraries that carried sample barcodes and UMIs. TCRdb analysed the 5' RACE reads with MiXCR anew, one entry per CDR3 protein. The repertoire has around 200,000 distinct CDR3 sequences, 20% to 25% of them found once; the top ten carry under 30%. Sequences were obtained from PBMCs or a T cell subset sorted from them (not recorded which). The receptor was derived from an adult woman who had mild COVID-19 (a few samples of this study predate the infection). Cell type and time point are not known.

CDR3 sequence: CASSSGVNSPLHF. In DNA form, the CDR3 reads TGTGCCAGCAGCTCAGGGGTTAATTCACCCCTCCACTTT. The chain joins TRBV7-9 to TRBJ1-6; perhaps TRBD1 as D (6 bases). The V gene lost 4 bases and the J gene lost 6 bases, with 7 bases spanning the gap. The CDR3 consists of 13 residues. CDR1 and CDR2 from the germline V gene are SEHNR and FQNEAQ (reference sequence).